The clone carrying this TCR beta chain came up many times. Antigen specificity is unknown. The CDR3 consists of 13 residues. CDR1 and CDR2 from the germline V gene are SGHRS and YFSETQ. The ends were cut back, 7 bases at V and 10 bases at J, with 15 bases in the middle. The time point: newly diagnosed GD, antithyroid drugs for less than 3 months. PBMC RNA served as the TCR library source. This sample is part of a study of regulatory T cells in long-lasting Graves disease. Study summary: Graves' patients who were just diagnosed had used antithyroid drugs for under 3 months. Study-level points and caveats: TRBV28, TRBJ1-2 and TRBJ2-5 emerged as the favored segments in persistent disease.

iRepertoire HTBI primers and Arm-PCR of CDR3 regions built TCR beta libraries. MiXCR, run by TCRdb on the multiplex PCR reads, gives a single entry per CDR3 protein. The sample includes 360,000 or so distinct CDR3 sequences, approximately 10% seen only once; the top ten take approximately 19%. The sample was also linked to a second study, of T cells in Graves' hyperthyroidism and ophthalmopathy. From that second work: Expanded thyroid clonotypes (above 0.001) were mostly also found in blood.

The TCR was taken from a woman under 30 with Graves disease. The sequencing here drew on peripheral blood mononuclear cells (PBMCs), taken at new diagnosis, from a patient treated with antithyroid drugs. J is TRBJ1-6 and V is TRBV5-1, with D uncertain. CDR3 sequence: CASGEDQQSPLHF. The CDR3 region has the DNA TGCGCCAGCGGAGAGGACCAGCAGTCACCCCTCCACTTT.